The source of this T cell receptor (beta chain) is a study of T cell responses to AZD1222 COVID-19 vaccine. Study results and caveats: The repertoires were collected only after the peak T cell response. Donors in the cohort were predominantly white British and more often female, and clonal diversity was possibly underestimated.

Of note for this clone: Its antigen is unknown.

Produced via immunoSEQ multiplex PCR; TCRdb's table is partial and in-frame only. Of 50,000 or so clones listed, 80% are singletons. Recipients boosted at about 4 weeks or about 12 weeks are pooled. The length of the CDR3 is 15 residues. The germline V and J ends were trimmed by 1 base and 3 bases, with 10 bases remaining between them. Germline CDR1 and CDR2: MNHEY and SVGEGT. The chain joins TRBV6-2 or TRBV6-3 to TRBJ1-5; D not resolved. Sequenced here: peripheral blood, sampled 28 days after the second AZD1222 dose. The origin of this receptor is an adult who received the AZD1222 COVID-19 vaccine. CDR3 DNA: TGTGCCAGCAGTTACTATACGGTGTACAATCAGCCCCAGCATTTT. As protein: CASSYYTVYNQPQHF.